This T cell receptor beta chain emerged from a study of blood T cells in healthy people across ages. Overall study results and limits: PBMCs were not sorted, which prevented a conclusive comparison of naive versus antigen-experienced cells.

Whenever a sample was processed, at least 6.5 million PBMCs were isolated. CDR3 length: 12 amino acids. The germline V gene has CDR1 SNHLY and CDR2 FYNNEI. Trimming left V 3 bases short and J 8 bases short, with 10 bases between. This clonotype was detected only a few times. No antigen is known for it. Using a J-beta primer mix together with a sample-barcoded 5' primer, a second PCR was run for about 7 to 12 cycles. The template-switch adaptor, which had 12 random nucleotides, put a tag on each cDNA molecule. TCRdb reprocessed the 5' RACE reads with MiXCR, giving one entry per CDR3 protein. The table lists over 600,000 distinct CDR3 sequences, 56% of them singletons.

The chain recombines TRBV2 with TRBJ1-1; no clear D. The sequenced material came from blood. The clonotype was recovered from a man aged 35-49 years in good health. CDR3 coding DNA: TGTGCCAGCAGTGAGTGGGGTCTCGAAGCTTTCTTT. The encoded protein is CASSEWGLEAFF.